The clone carrying this T cell receptor (beta chain) was seen repeatedly, ten times or more. Antigen specificity is unknown. Each TCR transcript was tagged with a 10-nucleotide random UMI during 5'RACE. TCRdb processed the 5' RACE reads anew with MiXCR; each CDR3 protein has one entry. The table includes roughly 48,000 distinct CDR3 sequences, about 25% detected once. This record comes from a study of neurological immune-mediated disorders. Study findings and constraints: The highest TCR clonal expansion occurred in HTLV-1-associated myelopathy; multiple sclerosis fell below healthy controls.

The germline V gene encodes CDR1 DFQATT and CDR2 SNEGSKA (reference sequence). The V end lost 6 bases, the J end lost 2 bases, and 11 bases lay between the germline ends. There are 12 residues in the CDR3. This sequence was found in a woman in her 70s in good health. The V and J genes are TRBV20-1 and TRBJ2-7; the D gene is possibly TRBD1 (5 bases). Source material: PBMCs. CDR3 in DNA: TGCAGTGCCACCGACAGCACCTACGAGCAGTACTTC. Encoded protein: CSATDSTYEQYF.